The 21 T cell receptor beta chains below come from one sample, sequenced in a study of cytomegalovirus exposure and HLA in healthy donors. PCR used 60 Vbeta primers and 13 Jbeta primers. Measured with immunoSEQ multiplex PCR; TCRdb has only the in-frame clones, and not every one. The top ten hold roughly 1.5% of the sample, which has more than 95,000 clones, about 69% seen once. The sequencing input was PBMCs. Receptors originate from a young woman in good health and CMV-seronegative.

The J gene is TRBJ2-7, the V gene TRBV4-1; 7 bases fit TRBD2. Germline V gene sequence: CDR1 MGHRA, CDR2 YSYEKL. This CDR3 is built from 15 residues. V was pared by 1 base and J by 4 bases, with 7 bases of the junction left unmatched. CDR3 sequence reads: CASSQGTAGGYEQYF. The CDR3 DNA is TGCGCCAGCAGCCAAGGGACTGCCGGGGGGTACGAGCAGTACTTC.

The chain joins TRBV10-3 to TRBJ1-3; unclear D gene. Trimming stripped 4 bases from V and 0 bases from J, with 13 bases between. Per germline, CDR1 ENHRY and CDR2 SYGVKD. The CDR3 has 16 amino acids. As DNA, the CDR3 is TGTGCCATCAGTGTCTCGGCCGACTCCTCTGGAAACACCATATATTTT. Its protein is CAISVSADSSGNTIYF.

The chain recombines TRBV18 with TRBJ1-1; D gene uncertain. V gave up 3 bases and J gave up 0 bases, with 8 bases separating them. The CDR3 consists of 14 residues. Germline values: CDR1 KGHSH, CDR2 LQKENI. The CDR3 nucleotides are TGTGCCAGCTCACCCGGAGAAATGAACACTGAAGCTTTCTTT. Residues: CASSPGEMNTEAFF.

The chain couples TRBV4-1 to TRBJ2-2; 7 nucleotides line up with TRBD2. CDR3 length equals 13 residues. Germline assignment: CDR1 MGHRA and CDR2 YSYEKL. Germline trimming cut 6 bases from V and 7 bases from J; bases unmatched to any gene: 5. CDR3 amino acids: CASRPRGDGELFF. The DNA for the CDR3 is TGCGCCAGCAGACCTCGGGGGGACGGGGAGCTGTTTTTT.

The chain couples TRBV6-1 to TRBJ1-6; possibly TRBD1 for D (6 bases). The CDR3 covers 17 residues. Germline V gene sequence: CDR1 MNHNS, CDR2 SASEGT. V was pared by 4 bases and J by 7 bases, with 20 bases between. Here the CDR3 reads CASSATLGGAGNSPLHF. In DNA, the CDR3 is TGTGCCAGCAGTGCGACCTTAGGGGGGGCGGGGAATTCACCCCTCCACTTT.

The rearrangement uses TRBV4-1 and TRBJ1-2; D gene unclear. In germline, CDR1 is MGHRA, CDR2 YSYEKL. V was cut by 4 bases and J by 0 bases, with 15 bases left in between. CDR3 length equals 16 residues. CDR3 sequence reads: CASSPSGVYPNYGYTF. The CDR3 DNA sequence: TGCGCCAGCAGCCCTTCCGGTGTTTACCCTAACTATGGCTACACCTTC.

The chain joins TRBV15 to TRBJ2-7; D is unclear. The germline V gene encodes CDR1 LNHNV and CDR2 YYDKDF (reference sequence). Trimming pared 3 bases from V and 7 bases from J, leaving 13 bases between. The CDR3 is 13 residues long. The CDR3 nucleotides are TGTGCCACCAGCAGGGTCCCCCAAGAGGAGCAGTACTTC. This codes for CATSRVPQEEQYF.

The V call is TRBV19, the J call TRBJ1-6; the D gene is possibly TRBD1 (6 bases). CDR1 and CDR2 from the germline V gene are LNHDA and SQIVND (reference sequence). The CDR3 is 15 residues long. Trimming shortened V by 4 bases and J by 10 bases, and 17 bases separated the two germline ends. CDR3: CASSTSPGGRSPLHF. The CDR3 DNA reads as TGTGCCAGTAGTACCTCCCCGGGGGGGCGGTCACCCCTCCACTTT.

The V and J genes are TRBV25-1 and TRBJ2-1; D unclear. The CDR3 covers 12 residues. Trimming removed 4 bases from V and 3 bases from J, with 4 bases in between. In germline, CDR1 is MGHDK, CDR2 SYGVNS. The CDR3 protein is CASSGGYNEQFF. Here the CDR3 DNA reads TGTGCCAGCAGTGGAGGCTACAATGAGCAGTTCTTC.

This chain links TRBV5-4 with TRBJ1-1, with a tentative D call TRBD1 (6 bases). This CDR3 is 15 amino acids long. V was shortened by 4 bases and J by 1 base, with 14 bases between the two germline ends. The germline V gene encodes CDR1 SGHNT and CDR2 YYREEE (reference sequence). This CDR3 reads CASSQGQVRNTEAFF. Here the CDR3 DNA reads TGTGCCAGCAGCCAGGGACAAGTAAGGAACACTGAAGCTTTCTTT. Drawing the rest from reference TRBV5-4 and TRBJ1-1, the complete variable domain is ETGVTQSPTHLIKTRGQQVTLRCSSQSGHNTVSWYQQALGQGPQFIFQYYREEENGRGNFPPRFSGLQFPNYSSELNVNALELDDSALYLCASSQGQVRNTEAFFGQGTRLTVV.

The genes are TRBV19 and TRBJ1-1, with D unclear. Germline CDR1 is LNHDA and CDR2 is SQIVND (reference sequence). V lost 0 bases and J 6 bases, leaving 8 bases between the germline ends. The CDR3 extends over 13 amino acids. CDR3 in DNA: TGTGCCAGTAGTATAGATCACGGGGCTGAAGCTTTCTTT. Translated: CASSIDHGAEAFF.

The chain combines TRBV9 with TRBJ2-1, with 11 bases fitting TRBD2. The V gene's germline CDR1 is SGDLS and CDR2 YYNGEE. V dropped 4 bases and J dropped 4; count of bases not matched to a gene: 7. The CDR3 spans 16 residues. The CDR3 loop is CASSLHTSGGYNEQFF. In DNA, the CDR3 is TGTGCCAGCAGCCTACATACTAGCGGGGGTTACAATGAGCAGTTCTTC.

This rearrangement joins TRBV6-4 to TRBJ1-1, with 9 bases that match TRBD1. The CDR3 contains 17 residues. In germline, CDR1 is MRHNA, CDR2 SNTAGT. V trimming: 6 bases; J trimming: 0 bases; junction bases outside the gene matches: 11. CDR3 sequence: CASSPTGTGHMNTEAFF. The CDR3 coding sequence is TGTGCCAGCAGCCCGACCGGGACAGGGCACATGAACACTGAAGCTTTCTTT.

This clone appeared once. This chain uses TRBV6-6 with TRBJ1-5; maybe TRBD1 (5 bases). Trimming shortened V by 0 bases and J by 6 bases, and 12 bases separated the two germline ends. The CDR3 runs 15 residues. Germline CDR1 reads MNHNY; CDR2 reads SVGAGI (reference sequence). Here the CDR3 reads CASSYSGRGGQPQHF. Here the CDR3 DNA reads TGTGCCAGCAGTTACTCCGGACGGGGGGGTCAGCCCCAGCATTTT.

This clone was seen a few times. V gene TRBV5-4 combines with J gene TRBJ2-7; no firm D call. The CDR3 runs to 15 residues. From germline, CDR1 is SGHNT and CDR2 YYREEE (reference sequence). Trimming took off 0 bases at V and 1 base at J, with 11 bases between the two ends. The CDR3 spells CASSLVGSSSYEQYF. The DNA for the CDR3 is TGTGCCAGCAGCTTGGTGGGCAGCTCATCCTACGAGCAGTACTTC. Supplemented by reference TRBV5-4 and TRBJ2-7, the full variable domain reads ETGVTQSPTHLIKTRGQQVTLRCSSQSGHNTVSWYQQALGQGPQFIFQYYREEENGRGNFPPRFSGLQFPNYSSELNVNALELDDSALYLCASSLVGSSSYEQYFGPGTRLTVT.

The V call is TRBV30, the J call TRBJ1-2, with 10 bases aligning to TRBD1. The CDR3 contains 14 residues. The J segment lost 8 bases and the V segment lost 0 bases, leaving 6 bases of the junction unmatched. The germline V gene encodes CDR1 GTSNPN and CDR2 SVGIG (reference sequence). In nucleotides, the CDR3 is TGTGCCTGGAGTGTCACGACAGGGGGCAGGGGCTACACCTTC. Encoded protein: CAWSVTTGGRGYTF.

This clone was picked up one time. The CDR3 sequence: CASSLDAGVSEKLFF. CDR3 nucleotides: TGCGCCAGCAGCTTGGATGCAGGGGTCAGTGAAAAACTGTTTTTT. V and J are TRBV5-1 and TRBJ1-4; possibly TRBD1 for D (6 bases). The germline V and J ends were trimmed by 0 bases and 7 bases, with 13 bases remaining between them. Looked up from germline, CDR1 is SGHRS and CDR2 is YFSETQ. The CDR3 loop spans 15 amino acids.

The V and J genes are TRBV2 and TRBJ2-1; D is perhaps TRBD2 (5 bases). The length of the CDR3 is 12 residues. The germline CDR1 and CDR2 sequences are SNHLY and FYNNEI. V was trimmed by 6 bases and J by 4 bases, leaving 7 bases between them. CDR3 sequence: CASRGLYNEQFF. The CDR3 DNA reads TGTGCCAGCAGAGGACTTTACAATGAGCAGTTCTTC. Full variable domain (outside the CDR3, taken from reference TRBV2 and TRBJ2-1): EPEVTQTPSHQVTQMGQEVILRCVPISNHLYFYWYRQILGQKVEFLVSFYNNEISEKSEIFDDQFSVERPDGSNFTLKIRSTKLEDSAMYFCASRGLYNEQFFGPGTRLTVL.

The CDR3 region is CASSPRQGRNTEAFF. The CDR3 DNA reads TGTGCCAGCAGCCCCCGACAGGGGAGGAACACTGAAGCTTTCTTT. The chain has TRBV14 and TRBJ1-1; 8 bases align to TRBD1. Germline V gene lookup returns CDR1 SGHDN and CDR2 FVKESK. V gave up 4 bases and J gave up 1 base; unmatched junction bases: 5. This CDR3 contains 15 residues.

This clone appeared once. The chain combines TRBV28 with TRBJ2-3, with 7 bases matching TRBD1. The V gene end was trimmed by 6 bases and the J gene end by 4 bases; junction bases not matched to a gene: 10. Germline V CDR1 and CDR2: MDHEN, SYDVKM. The CDR3 runs 15 residues. CDR3 coding DNA: TGTGCCAGCAGACCAACTAGGGGGCCCGCAGATACGCAGTATTTT. This translates into CASRPTRGPADTQYF.

This clone was seen just once. The chain combines TRBV6-5 with TRBJ1-5; a possible D gene is TRBD1 (6 bases). The CDR3 has 15 amino acids. Germline V lookup: CDR1 MNHEY, CDR2 SVGAGI. V was pared by 2 bases and J by 4 bases, with 12 bases between. The CDR3 is CASSYNRGSNQPQHF. The CDR3 DNA reads TGTGCCAGCAGTTACAATAGGGGGAGTAATCAGCCCCAGCATTTT.